The 24 T cell receptor beta chains below were found in one sample sequenced in a study of blood T cell repertoires in COVID-19 (dated by TCRdb to 2020 to 2022). Library preparation was by the immunoSEQ multiplex PCR assay. Here the immuneACCESS table is served through TCRdb, limited to in-frame sequences with V and J called. Missing clones are a known gap in these copies; in checked studies unresolved V genes cover under half, and the rest lacks a known reason. Within this sample are over 55,000 clones, with roughly 80% of them counted one time only. The top ten constitute more than 7% of the sample. The sequenced sample consisted of peripheral blood. The receptors stem from a man aged 45-65 years with active COVID-19.

The rearrangement uses TRBV6-5 and TRBJ1-2, with D maybe TRBD1 (6 bases). Trimming took off 5 bases at V and 6 bases at J, with 13 bases between the two ends. This CDR3 comprises 13 residues. Germline V lookup: CDR1 MNHEY, CDR2 SVGAGI. The CDR3 nucleotides read TGTGCCAGCAGTCCCCGGACAGCGGATGGCTACACCTTC. As protein: CASSPRTADGYTF.

J is TRBJ2-2 and V is TRBV19; TRBD1 aligns across 8 bases. Germline values: CDR1 LNHDA, CDR2 SQIVND (reference sequence). The J segment lost 5 bases and the V segment lost 4 bases, leaving 3 bases of the junction unmatched. The CDR3 is 14 residues long. The CDR3 coding sequence is TGTGCCAGTAGTACGCAGGGGGCGACCGGGGAGCTGTTTTTT. Amino acids: CASSTQGATGELFF.

V and J are TRBV7-2 and TRBJ2-7; D perhaps matches TRBD2 (7 bases). Trimming shortened V by 5 bases and J by 7 bases, and 12 bases separated the two germline ends. Germline CDR1 is SGHTA and CDR2 is FQGNSA. The CDR3 totals 12 residues. The CDR3 DNA reads as TGTGCCAGCAGCAAACAGGGAGGGGAGCAGTACTTC. Encoded protein: CASSKQGGEQYF.

The chain uses TRBV6-5 and TRBJ1-1; D uncertain. Trimming removed 2 bases from V and 4 bases from J, with 17 bases in between. Germline CDR1 and CDR2: MNHEY and SVGAGI. This CDR3 has 16 amino acids. CDR3 in amino acids: CASSYTATGLGTEAFF. The CDR3 bases are TGTGCCAGCAGTTACACCGCGACTGGGTTGGGCACTGAAGCTTTCTTT.

The J gene is TRBJ2-6, the V gene TRBV7-9, with D possibly being TRBD1 (6 bases). The CDR3 runs to 17 residues. Trimming shortened V by 1 base and J by 4 bases, and 14 bases separated the two germline ends. Germline values: CDR1 SEHNR, CDR2 FQNEAQ (reference sequence). The CDR3 region is CASSLGLPGTGANVLTF. CDR3 bases: TGTGCCAGCAGCTTAGGTCTTCCTGGGACAGGGGCCAACGTCCTGACTTTC.

The chain is built from TRBV6-5 and TRBJ1-1, with TRBD1 as a possible D gene (6 bases). Per the germline V gene, CDR1 is MNHEY and CDR2 is SVGAGI. Trimming stripped 8 bases from V and 7 bases from J, with 23 bases between. The length of the CDR3 is 15 residues. The CDR3 is CASERAQGRQNEAFF. The DNA of the CDR3 is TGTGCCAGCGAAAGAGCACAGGGAAGACAAAATGAAGCTTTCTTT.

CDR3 in amino acids: CASTTRTGSHEAFF. CDR3 DNA sequence: TGTGCCAGCACCACTCGTACAGGAAGTCATGAAGCTTTCTTT. The rearrangement links TRBV7-8 to TRBJ1-1; tentatively, D is TRBD1 (5 bases). Trimming took 7 bases from V and 7 from J, leaving 19 bases between them. Germline assignment: CDR1 SGHVS and CDR2 FQNEAQ. CDR3 size: 14 residues. Combining the CDR3 with reference TRBV7-8 and TRBJ1-1 gives the whole variable domain GAGVSQSPRYKVAKRGQDVALRCDPISGHVSLFWYQQALGQGPEFLTYFQNEAQLDKSGLPSDRFFAERPEGSVSTLKIQRTQQEDSAVYLCASTTRTGSHEAFFGQGTRLTVV.

Of note for this clone: Other nucleotide sequences in the sample specify the same CDR3. The chain has TRBV5-4 and TRBJ1-1; unclear D gene. V was clipped by 5 bases and J by 1 base, with 9 bases between them. This CDR3 has 13 amino acids. The germline V gene has CDR1 SGHNT and CDR2 YYREEE (reference sequence). The DNA of the CDR3 is TGTGCCAGCAGTCCCGGTTGGAACACTGAAGCTTTCTTT. This gives the protein CASSPGWNTEAFF.

The CDR3 coding sequence is TGCGCCAGCAGCCAAGAATTGGCGGGGACAGGGGTAGCTGAAGCTTTCTTT. This translates into CASSQELAGTGVAEAFF. The chain couples TRBV4-3 to TRBJ1-1; TRBD1 matches 10 bases. The V segment lost 0 bases and the J segment 6 bases; nucleotides outside the gene matches: 10. CDR1 is LGHNA, CDR2 YSLEER, per germline. This CDR3 comprises 17 residues.

Concerning this clone itself: One junction end does not reproduce the germline sequence, and a read error may be involved. The gene calls are TRBV7-7 and TRBJ2-7, with unresolved D. This CDR3 region has 13 residues. Germline V gene sequence: CDR1 SSHAT, CDR2 FNYEAQ (reference sequence). The CDR3 reads CASSPGGGYEQYF. In DNA form, the CDR3 reads TGTGCTAGCAGCCCCGGCGGTGGCTACGAGCAGTACTTC.

V and J are TRBV2 and TRBJ2-3; 15 nucleotides align to TRBD2. The germline V gene encodes CDR1 SNHLY and CDR2 FYNNEI. V lost 5 bases to trimming and J lost 6 bases; unmatched junction nucleotides: 9. The CDR3 is 17 residues long. The DNA for the CDR3 is TGTGCCAGCAGTCCTAATGGACTAGCGGGGGGGTCCGATACGCAGTATTTT. Protein sequence: CASSPNGLAGGSDTQYF.

This clone was seen just once. The chain joins TRBV3-1 (or the pseudogene TRBV3-2) to TRBJ2-3; 8 bases fit TRBD1. The CDR3 has 17 amino acids. CDR1 and CDR2 (germline): LGHDT, YNNKEL (reference sequence). V shed 1 base and J 4 bases; nucleotides not matched to a gene: 10. This CDR3 reads CASSQVRQGANADTQYF. The CDR3 DNA reads as TGTGCCAGCAGCCAAGTCAGGCAGGGGGCCAATGCAGATACGCAGTATTTT.

The J gene is TRBJ2-2, the V gene TRBV9; 9 bases are shared with TRBD2. The junction had 10 bases not matched to a gene; V was cut back by 4 bases and J by 6 bases. CDR3 length equals 16 residues. Germline CDR1 SGDLS, CDR2 YYNGEE. CDR3 residues: CASSPAASGVAGELFF. The CDR3 nucleotides are TGTGCCAGCAGCCCCGCGGCTAGCGGGGTGGCCGGGGAGCTGTTTTTT.

This chain links TRBV3-1 (or the pseudogene TRBV3-2) with TRBJ1-5; D possibly corresponds to TRBD1 (5 bases). Trimming removed 2 bases at V and 7 bases at J, with 15 bases between. Per germline, CDR1 LGHDT and CDR2 YNNKEL (reference sequence). The CDR3 is made up of 15 amino acids. The CDR3 protein is CASSQFVGGGQPQHF. CDR3 in DNA: TGTGCCAGCAGCCAATTTGTGGGGGGGGGACAGCCCCAGCATTTT.

This clone was seen a few times. The chain combines TRBV7-9 with TRBJ1-6; unclear D gene. V lost 1 base and J 6 bases, leaving 10 bases between the germline ends. Germline CDR1 is SEHNR and CDR2 is FQNEAQ (reference sequence). The CDR3 consists of 15 residues. The CDR3 spells CASSLGGILNSPLHF. CDR3 in DNA: TGTGCCAGCAGCTTAGGCGGGATACTTAATTCACCCCTCCACTTT. Using reference TRBV7-9 and TRBJ1-6 for the parts outside the CDR3, the full variable domain is DTGVSQNPRHKITKRGQNVTFRCDPISEHNRLYWYRQTLGQGPEFLTYFQNEAQLEKSRLLSDRFSAERPKGSFSTLEIQRTEQGDSAMYLCASSLGGILNSPLHFGNGTRLTVT.

The rearrangement links TRBV9 to TRBJ2-5; 8 bases line up with TRBD1. This CDR3 spans 15 amino acids. The V gene end was trimmed by 0 bases and the J gene end by 2 bases; junction bases not matched to a gene: 3. The germline CDR1 and CDR2 sequences are SGDLS and YYNGEE. The CDR3 protein is CASSVGDRRQETQYF. The CDR3 coding sequence is TGTGCCAGCAGCGTAGGGGACAGGAGACAAGAGACCCAGTACTTC.

V and J are TRBV6-6 and TRBJ2-1; 9 bases map to TRBD2. Germline trimming cut 5 bases from V and 7 bases from J; bases unmatched to any gene: 3. Germline V gene sequence: CDR1 MNHNY, CDR2 SVGAGI (reference sequence). The CDR3 is 13 amino acids. The CDR3 sequence: CASSPAGGNEQFF. The CDR3 DNA reads as TGTGCCAGCAGTCCCGCGGGGGGGAATGAGCAGTTCTTC.

The chain uses TRBV11-2 and TRBJ2-5, with 12 bases aligning to TRBD2. Germline V CDR1 and CDR2: SGHAT, FQNNGV. Unmatched junction bases numbered 3, after V lost 2 bases and J lost 5 bases. The length of the CDR3 is 15 residues. CDR3 sequence: CASSLLAGGVETQYF. The CDR3 bases are TGTGCCAGCAGCTTACTAGCGGGAGGGGTGGAGACCCAGTACTTC.

The chain uses TRBV28 and TRBJ1-6; 10 bases fit TRBD1. Looked up from germline, CDR1 is MDHEN and CDR2 is SYDVKM. Trimming took 10 bases from V and 9 from J; bases not matched to a gene: 9. The CDR3 runs 14 residues. The CDR3: CATSLTGGSSPLHF. Written as DNA, the CDR3 is TGTGCCACTTCCCTGACAGGGGGCAGTTCACCCCTCCACTTT.

This chain joins TRBV6-5 and TRBJ1-6; D is possibly TRBD1 (6 bases). The CDR3 length is 14 residues. V lost 4 bases and J lost 4, with 8 bases in between. Germline loops: CDR1 MNHEY, CDR2 SVGAGI. The CDR3 sequence: CASSWTEYNSPLHF. CDR3 bases: TGTGCCAGCAGTTGGACAGAATATAATTCACCCCTCCACTTT.

By sample share, this clone is medium-sized. J is TRBJ2-2 and V is TRBV30; possible D gene TRBD2, 5 bases. The V and J ends lost 6 bases and 3 bases respectively, with 17 bases between them. CDR1 is GTSNPN and CDR2 is SVGIG in the germline V gene (reference sequence). CDR3 length equals 15 residues. Written as DNA, the CDR3 is TGTGCCTGTAAACAAGCGGTATTGGACACCGGGGAGCTGTTTTTT. It specifies CACKQAVLDTGELFF.

The chain employs TRBV5-4 and TRBJ2-2; 10 positions match TRBD2. Germline CDR1 SGHNT, CDR2 YYREEE (reference sequence). The CDR3 is 16 residues long. V shed 2 bases and J 6 bases; nucleotides not matched to a gene: 7. CDR3 in DNA: TGTGCCAGCAGCTTAGAAAGCGGGGGGGCCCCCGGGGAGCTGTTTTTT. Encoded protein: CASSLESGGAPGELFF.

The chain carries TRBV15 and TRBJ2-7; D is undetermined. Deletions cut 6 bases from V and 5 bases from J, with 11 bases between. The CDR3 has 12 residues. Germline loops: CDR1 LNHNV, CDR2 YYDKDF (reference sequence). In DNA form, the CDR3 reads TGTGCCACCAGTCTCATTGGCAACGAGCAGTACTTC. Residues: CATSLIGNEQYF.

The chain combines TRBV7-7 with TRBJ2-1; possible D gene TRBD1, 5 bases. Germline lookup yields CDR1 SSHAT and CDR2 FNYEAQ (reference sequence). This CDR3 contains 12 residues. Trimming took 5 bases from V and 10 from J, leaving 12 bases between them. CDR3 protein: CASSPSTEEQFF. The CDR3 region has the DNA TGTGCCAGCAGCCCTTCGACAGAGGAGCAGTTCTTC.